This T cell receptor (beta chain) was recovered during a study of blood T cell repertoires in COVID-19. V was shortened by 3 bases and J by 5 bases, with 10 bases between the two germline ends. This CDR3 has 13 amino acids. Germline loops: CDR1 LNHDA, CDR2 SQIVND (reference sequence). Produced via immunoSEQ multiplex PCR; TCRdb's table is partial and in-frame only. The data show 160,000 or so clones, with roughly 87% seen just once and roughly 1.6% held by the top ten. This receptor was obtained from a woman between 45 and 60 years old with acute or convalescent COVID-19. This chain connects TRBV19 to TRBJ1-1; D is ambiguous. The specimen sequenced was peripheral blood. The CDR3 protein is CASSMEQITEAFF. The CDR3 bases are TGTGCCAGTAGTATGGAACAGATTACTGAAGCTTTCTTT.